This T cell receptor (beta chain) was recorded in a study of spatial heterogeneity in lung cancer. On the study more broadly: There were consistently more beta-chain sequences detected than alpha-chain sequences.

This clonotype was seen repeatedly, ten times or more. TCRdb ran MiXCR on the 5' RACE reads and lists one entry per CDR3 protein. The table has roughly 39,000 distinct CDR3 sequences, around 7.2% seen once. Germline V gene lookup returns CDR1 KGHDR and CDR2 SFDVKD. The CDR3 has 16 residues. With 3 bases removed from V and 3 bases from J, the gap between germline ends came to 14 bases. Regarding time point: sample taken at primary tumor resection. The sequenced material consisted of unsorted whole RNA from tumor, nontumor lung or frozen PBMC. Here the sequenced sample was PBMCs, taken at surgery. The chain links TRBV24-1 to TRBJ1-5; D is perhaps TRBD1 (5 bases). The clonotype originates from a male donor with early-stage non-small cell lung cancer. The CDR3 spells CATSDGGRRTNQPQHF. The CDR3 DNA reads as TGTGCCACCAGTGATGGGGGACGGCGCACCAATCAGCCCCAGCATTTT.